One and the same sample provided the 14 T cell receptor beta chains below, sequenced in a study of blood T cells in healthy people across ages. Through a sample-barcoded 5' primer and a J-beta primer mix, a second PCR was run for about 6 to 12 cycles. TCRdb fed the 5' RACE reads into MiXCR, producing one record per CDR3 protein. The sample lists 600,000 to 850,000 distinct CDR3 sequences, 40% to 45% occurring once. The source material was blood. Source of these receptors: a woman aged 60-70 years in good health.

This chain uses TRBV5-1 with TRBJ2-5; 13 bases agree with TRBD2. Germline V lookup: CDR1 SGHRS, CDR2 YFSETQ. With 1 base clipped from V and 3 bases from J, the junction kept 3 bases outside the gene matches. This CDR3 region has 16 residues. CDR3 in amino acids: CASSLTSGGAEETQYF. As DNA, the CDR3 is TGCGCCAGCAGCTTGACTAGCGGGGGGGCGGAAGAGACCCAGTACTTC.

The rearrangement links TRBV7-2 to TRBJ1-2; D is uncertain. Trimming removed 1 base at V and 7 bases at J, with 7 bases between. The CDR3 has 12 amino acids. Germline CDR1 SGHTA, CDR2 FQGNSA. The CDR3 coding sequence is TGTGCCAGCAGCTTAGACGGGCCTGGCTACACCTTC. Encoded protein: CASSLDGPGYTF. The full variable domain, rest sourced from reference TRBV7-2 and TRBJ1-2, is GAGVSQSPSNKVTEKGKDVELRCDPISGHTALYWYRQSLGQGLEFLIYFQGNSAPDKSGLPSDRFSAERTGGSVSTLTIQRTQQEDSAVYLCASSLDGPGYTFGSGTRLTVV.

This sequence joins TRBV6-5 and TRBJ2-7, with a weak D call TRBD1 (5 bases). CDR1 is MNHEY, CDR2 SVGAGI, per germline. CDR3 length: 14 amino acids. V was shortened by 2 bases and J by 7 bases, with 15 bases between the two germline ends. Here the CDR3 reads CASSYGAGLNEQYF. The CDR3 nucleotides read TGTGCCAGCAGTTACGGGGCAGGGCTCAATGAGCAGTACTTC.

The chain uses TRBV30 and TRBJ2-3; the D is unclear. This CDR3 spans 12 amino acids. V was trimmed by 3 bases and J by 4 bases, leaving 8 bases between them. The V gene's germline CDR1 is GTSNPN and CDR2 SVGIG (reference sequence). CDR3 bases: TGTGCCTGGAGGGCCACCCCAGATACGCAGTATTTT. This codes for CAWRATPDTQYF. Full variable domain (rest looked up from reference TRBV30 and TRBJ2-3): SQTIHQWPATLVQPVGSPLSLECTVEGTSNPNLYWYRQAAGRGLQLLFYSVGIGQISSEVPQNLSASRPQDRQFILSSKKLLLSDSGFYLCAWRATPDTQYFGPGTRLTVL.

The V call is TRBV5-1, the J call TRBJ2-1; a weak D match, TRBD2 (6 bases). Trimming stripped 0 bases from V and 8 bases from J, with 12 bases between. From germline, CDR1 is SGHRS and CDR2 YFSETQ. There are 14 residues in the CDR3. The CDR3, as DNA: TGCGCCAGCAGCTTGGAAGGACTATCCGATGAGCAGTTCTTC. It yields the protein CASSLEGLSDEQFF.

The chain has TRBV7-2 and TRBJ2-3; TRBD2 agrees at 15 bases. The CDR3 covers 17 residues. Germline assignment: CDR1 SGHTA and CDR2 FQGNSA. The J segment lost 5 bases and the V segment lost 1 base, leaving 4 bases of the junction unmatched. The CDR3 region is CASSLGTSGRAGDTQYF. As DNA, the CDR3 is TGTGCCAGCAGCTTAGGGACTAGCGGGAGGGCCGGAGATACGCAGTATTTT.

This clonotype was seen at least ten times. The V gene is TRBV27, the J gene TRBJ1-2; 10 bases are shared with TRBD1. This CDR3 has 13 amino acids. Germline V gene data show CDR1 as MNHEY and CDR2 as SMNVEV (reference sequence). Germline trimming cut 3 bases from V and 6 bases from J; bases unmatched to any gene: 1. The CDR3 reads CASSFGTGDGYTF. The CDR3 region has the DNA TGTGCCAGCAGTTTCGGGACAGGGGATGGCTACACCTTC.

This sequence joins TRBV28 and TRBJ2-1, with 9 bases lining up with TRBD2. The CDR3 contains 15 residues. The junction had 11 bases not matched to a gene; V was cut back by 6 bases and J by 8 bases. Per germline, CDR1 MDHEN and CDR2 SYDVKM. CDR3 sequence reads: CASSSTSGPNDEQFF. CDR3 nucleotide sequence: TGTGCCAGCAGCTCAACTAGCGGGCCAAACGATGAGCAGTTCTTC.

The V call is TRBV6-6, the J call TRBJ2-2, with 9 nucleotides matching TRBD1. Germline values: CDR1 MNHNY, CDR2 SVGAGI (reference sequence). V was clipped by 6 bases and J by 3 bases; unmatched bases: 8. This CDR3 region has 16 residues. The DNA for the CDR3 is TGTGCCAGCAGCCCATCCGGGACAGGGCACACCGGGGAGCTGTTTTTT. Protein: CASSPSGTGHTGELFF.

This clonotype came up a few times. This chain connects TRBV25-1 to TRBJ2-7; D not certain. This CDR3 has 12 residues. Trimming took off 4 bases at V and 3 bases at J, with 7 bases between the two ends. Germline V gene data show CDR1 as MGHDK and CDR2 as SYGVNS. CDR3 nucleotides: TGTGCCAGCAGTGTCGGGTTCTACGAGCAGTACTTC. Translated, it gives CASSVGFYEQYF.

The table lists this clonotype with a few counts. The chain is built from TRBV27 and TRBJ2-3, with 14 bases aligning to TRBD2. This CDR3 comprises 15 residues. The junction had 4 bases not matched to a gene; V was cut back by 5 bases and J by 6 bases. Per germline, CDR1 MNHEY and CDR2 SMNVEV (reference sequence). CDR3: CASSTRTSGGDTQYF. DNA of the CDR3: TGTGCCAGCAGTACCCGGACTAGCGGGGGGGATACGCAGTATTTT.

This clonotype was seen a handful of times. The genes are TRBV5-1 and TRBJ2-1, with 8 bases matching TRBD2. Germline lookup yields CDR1 SGHRS and CDR2 YFSETQ. Trimming at V came to 0 bases and at J to 4 bases, leaving 6 bases not matched to a gene. This CDR3 is 16 amino acids long. This chain's CDR3 is CASSLVPSGGYNEQFF. The DNA for the CDR3 is TGCGCCAGCAGCTTGGTACCCAGCGGGGGTTACAATGAGCAGTTCTTC.

The chain couples TRBV12-3 or TRBV12-4 to TRBJ1-2; 7 bases agree with TRBD1. The length of the CDR3 is 12 residues. V was pared by 6 bases and J by 5 bases, with 3 bases of the junction left unmatched. CDR3 protein: CASRPGQYGYTF. CDR3 sequence (DNA): TGTGCCAGCAGGCCGGGACAGTATGGCTACACCTTC.

This chain links TRBV7-9 with TRBJ2-4; 9 positions agree with TRBD1. The DNA end is a closer match to TRBJ2-7, so the J assignment may be wrong. CDR3 length equals 15 residues. The V gene's germline CDR1 is SEHNR and CDR2 FQNEAQ (reference sequence). The DNA of the CDR3 is TGTGCCAGCAGTTGGACAGGGGACTTCACCCACGAGCAGTACTTC. Its translation is CASSWTGDFTHEQYF.